The 20 T cell receptor beta chains presented below share a single source sample, sequenced in a study of blood T cell repertoires in COVID-19. Produced via immunoSEQ multiplex PCR; TCRdb's table is partial and in-frame only. In the table there are around 80,000 clones, over 75% of which are singletons. The sample consisted of peripheral blood. These receptors came from a human donor in a cohort sampled during active COVID-19.

V is TRBV28 and J is TRBJ2-7; 9 bases are shared with TRBD1. Per the germline V gene, CDR1 is MDHEN and CDR2 is SYDVKM. Trimming removed 5 bases from V and 8 bases from J; junction bases left unmatched: 13. This CDR3 has 15 residues. The CDR3 spells CASSPAPGQGIKQYF. DNA of the CDR3: TGTGCCAGCAGTCCCGCACCGGGACAGGGAATCAAGCAGTACTTC.

This rearrangement joins TRBV11-3 to TRBJ1-2; the match to TRBD1 covers 7 bases. Germline assignment: CDR1 SGHNT and CDR2 YENEEA. The CDR3 totals 12 residues. V dropped 5 bases and J dropped 3; count of bases not matched to a gene: 0. DNA for the CDR3: TGTGCCAGCAGCACAGGGGACTATGGCTACACCTTC. It codes for CASSTGDYGYTF. Filled out from reference TRBV11-3 and TRBJ1-2, the complete variable domain reads EAGVVQSPRYKIIEKKQPVAFWCNPISGHNTLYWYLQNLGQGPELLIRYENEEAVDDSQLPKDRFSAERLKGVDSTLKIQPAELGDSAVYLCASSTGDYGYTFGSGTRLTVV.

The chain combines TRBV28 with TRBJ2-1; D ambiguous. V was trimmed by 5 bases and J by 0 bases, leaving 11 bases between them. This CDR3 contains 15 residues. Looked up from germline, CDR1 is MDHEN and CDR2 is SYDVKM. The CDR3 region is CASSPAPSSYNEQFF. CDR3 nucleotides: TGTGCCAGCAGTCCTGCGCCGAGCTCCTACAATGAGCAGTTCTTC. Full variable domain (rest looked up from reference TRBV28 and TRBJ2-1): DVKVTQSSRYLVKRTGEKVFLECVQDMDHENMFWYRQDPGLGLRLIYFSYDVKMKEKGDIPEGYSVSREKKERFSLILESASTNQTSMYLCASSPAPSSYNEQFFGPGTRLTVL.

The rearrangement links TRBV19 to TRBJ2-2, with TRBD2 matching 7 bases. Germline trimming cut 3 bases from V and 2 bases from J; bases unmatched to any gene: 9. Germline loops: CDR1 LNHDA, CDR2 SQIVND (reference sequence). CDR3 length: 17 amino acids. The CDR3 here is CASSMSSGGSNTGELFF. The CDR3 DNA is TGTGCCAGTAGTATGTCCTCCGGGGGGAGTAACACCGGGGAGCTGTTTTTT.

V is TRBV3-1 (or the pseudogene TRBV3-2) and J is TRBJ2-7; perhaps TRBD2 as D (5 bases). CDR1 is LGHDT and CDR2 is YNNKEL in the germline V gene (reference sequence). The length of the CDR3 is 14 residues. The ends were cut back, 0 bases at V and 6 bases at J, with 12 bases in the middle. The CDR3 DNA is TGTGCCAGCAGCCAAGATAGCCGGGGAATCGAGCAGTACTTC. Its protein is CASSQDSRGIEQYF.

This clone was recorded only once. The chain carries TRBV19 and TRBJ1-5; TRBD1 might be the D (6 bases). V gave up 5 bases and J gave up 2 bases, with 16 bases separating them. The germline CDR1 and CDR2 sequences are LNHDA and SQIVND (reference sequence). There are 16 residues in the CDR3. In nucleotides, the CDR3 is TGTGCCAGTAGTGCCTCGCCCAGGGGCGGCAATCAGCCCCAGCATTTT. Translating it yields CASSASPRGGNQPQHF.

Here the CDR3 reads CASSSPYLEQFF. DNA for the CDR3: TGTGCCAGCAGCTCCCCCTATCTTGAGCAGTTCTTC. This chain uses TRBV12-3 or TRBV12-4 with TRBJ2-1; D gene ambiguous. Trimming removed 6 bases from V and 9 bases from J, with 12 bases in between. The CDR3 loop spans 12 amino acids.

The chain combines TRBV12-3 or TRBV12-4 with TRBJ2-5; 7 bases align to TRBD1. The V segment lost 5 bases and the J segment 2 bases; nucleotides outside the gene matches: 2. The CDR3 sequence is 13 residues long. The chain's CDR3 is CASSRQGQETQYF. The CDR3 bases are TGTGCCAGCAGTCGACAGGGTCAAGAGACCCAGTACTTC.

The genes are TRBV19 and TRBJ2-2; 7 bases align to TRBD1. CDR1 is LNHDA and CDR2 is SQIVND in the germline V gene (reference sequence). The CDR3 totals 17 residues. V shed 4 bases, J shed 0 bases, and the junction held 8 bases outside the gene matches. The CDR3 here is CASSTVQGTSNTGELFF. The CDR3 nucleotides read TGTGCCAGTAGTACGGTACAGGGGACGTCGAACACCGGGGAGCTGTTTTTT.

The chain is built from TRBV5-1 and TRBJ2-1, with D maybe TRBD1 (6 bases). Per the germline V gene, CDR1 is SGHRS and CDR2 is YFSETQ. Between the trimmed V and J ends, which lost 0 bases and 0 bases, there was a span of 10 bases. The CDR3 spans 16 residues. In DNA form, the CDR3 reads TGCGCCAGCAGCTTGGGAGGACAGACCTCCTACAATGAGCAGTTCTTC. Protein sequence: CASSLGGQTSYNEQFF.

CDR3 sequence reads: CASSLFSGSGAFF. The CDR3 DNA sequence: TGTGCCAGCAGTTTATTTTCGGGTTCGGGAGCTTTCTTT. The chain has TRBV27 and TRBJ1-1; D unresolved. Deletions cut 1 base from V and 10 bases from J, with 13 bases between. There are 13 residues in the CDR3. In germline, CDR1 is MNHEY, CDR2 SMNVEV (reference sequence).

The chain links TRBV5-4 to TRBJ2-7, with 8 positions matching TRBD2. This CDR3 comprises 13 residues. CDR1 is SGHNT and CDR2 is YYREEE in the germline V gene (reference sequence). Trimming at V came to 3 bases and at J to 5 bases, leaving 4 bases not matched to a gene. DNA of the CDR3: TGTGCCAGCAGCTCAGCGGGAGACCACGAGCAGTACTTC. This gives the protein CASSSAGDHEQYF.

This rearrangement joins TRBV21-1 to TRBJ2-2; the table assigns TRBD2, which was not confirmed against the DNA. TRBV21-1 constitutes a pseudogene. This CDR3 is built from 18 residues. The CDR3 DNA reads as TGTGCCAGCAGCAAAGGGTGGAGGGGTGAGCGACCTCCCGGGGAGCTGTTTTTT. Amino acids: CASSKGWRGERPPGELFF.

This clone was detected a few times. This chain links TRBV19 with TRBJ1-5; TRBD1 might be the D (5 bases). There are 14 residues in the CDR3. CDR1 is LNHDA, CDR2 SQIVND, per germline (reference sequence). The V and J ends lost 3 bases and 5 bases respectively, with 11 bases between them. In DNA form, the CDR3 reads TGTGCCAGTAGTATGGGCAGGGTCGATCAGCCCCAGCATTTT. Its translation: CASSMGRVDQPQHF.

This sequence joins TRBV3-1 (or the pseudogene TRBV3-2) and TRBJ1-1; D remains ambiguous. The germline CDR1 and CDR2 sequences are LGHDT and YNNKEL (reference sequence). CDR3 length equals 11 residues. Trimming left V 4 bases short and J 7 bases short, with 7 bases between. CDR3 in amino acids: CASSRGLEAFF. The DNA of the CDR3 is TGTGCCAGCAGCCGTGGACTTGAAGCTTTCTTT.

The chain combines TRBV19 with TRBJ2-7; 8 nucleotides match TRBD1. Trimming at V came to 5 bases and at J to 2 bases, leaving 8 bases not matched to a gene. Germline-derived CDR1 and CDR2 are LNHDA and SQIVND (reference sequence). The CDR3 spans 15 residues. CDR3 loop: CASSAGQGGPYEQYF. DNA for the CDR3: TGTGCCAGTAGTGCAGGACAGGGAGGTCCCTACGAGCAGTACTTC.

The J gene is TRBJ1-3, the V gene TRBV14, with 8 bases matching TRBD1. The V gene's germline CDR1 is SGHDN and CDR2 FVKESK. J gave up 4 bases and V 0 bases, and 5 bases lay outside the gene matches. The CDR3 runs to 16 residues. This CDR3 reads CASSQDQGAKGNTIYF. The CDR3 bases are TGTGCCAGCAGCCAAGACCAGGGGGCAAAGGGAAACACCATATATTTT.

The chain uses TRBV5-1 and TRBJ1-1, with 8 bases identical to TRBD1. Trimming at V came to 4 bases and at J to 3 bases, leaving 2 bases not matched to a gene. The CDR3 sequence is 13 residues long. Per the germline V gene, CDR1 is SGHRS and CDR2 is YFSETQ. DNA of the CDR3: TGCGCCAGCAGCGCACAGGGGGACACTGAAGCTTTCTTT. Its protein is CASSAQGDTEAFF.

The chain is built from TRBV10-3 and TRBJ2-5; the match to TRBD2 covers 11 bases. The CDR3 loop spans 15 amino acids. Germline loops: CDR1 ENHRY, CDR2 SYGVKD. Germline trimming cut 5 bases from V and 0 bases from J; bases unmatched to any gene: 2. The DNA of the CDR3 is TGTGCCATCAGTACTAGCGGGGGAGACCAAGAGACCCAGTACTTC. Its translation is CAISTSGGDQETQYF.

This clone came up many times. The gene calls are TRBV7-9 and TRBJ1-1; 9 bases line up with TRBD1. Per the germline V gene, CDR1 is SEHNR and CDR2 is FQNEAQ (reference sequence). This CDR3 has 13 amino acids. J gave up 7 bases and V 4 bases, and 4 bases lay outside the gene matches. The CDR3 DNA is TGTGCCAGCAGCTCACAGGGGGCGGGTGAAGCTTTCTTT. It codes for CASSSQGAGEAFF.